Presented here are 6 T cell receptor beta chains from one specimen sequenced in a study of shared clonotypes between healthy human individuals. Clones were read by immunoSEQ multiplex PCR, and TCRdb kept only the in-frame ones, dropping some. Of around 1.4 million clones in the sample, 98% were seen once. Sequenced material: naive CD4+ T cells sorted from blood. The subset denotes: CD45RA+ positively selected. These receptors all come from a young man in good health.

V and J are TRBV5-1 and TRBJ2-1; D remains unclear. Germline V gene data show CDR1 as SGHRS and CDR2 as YFSETQ. This CDR3 region has 14 residues. The V end lost 0 bases, the J end lost 10 bases, and 14 bases lay between the germline ends. The CDR3 loop reads CASSLAIQAGEQFF. The CDR3 DNA sequence: TGCGCCAGCAGCTTGGCCATCCAGGCTGGCGAGCAGTTCTTC.

This chain links TRBV2 with TRBJ2-7; D unclear. CDR1 is SNHLY and CDR2 is FYNNEI in the germline V gene. The CDR3 sequence is 14 residues long. The V gene lost 3 bases and the J gene lost 0 bases, with 9 bases spanning the gap. The CDR3 reads CASSEAGISYEQYF. The CDR3 DNA sequence: TGTGCCAGCAGTGAGGCCGGAATCTCCTACGAGCAGTACTTC.

This clone has just one count. The genes are TRBV2 and TRBJ2-2; D unresolved. V lost 2 bases and J 4 bases, leaving 5 bases between the germline ends. The CDR3 sequence is 13 residues long. The germline V gene encodes CDR1 SNHLY and CDR2 FYNNEI. CDR3 amino acids: CASSESRTGELFF. The CDR3, as DNA: TGTGCCAGCAGTGAATCCCGCACCGGGGAGCTGTTTTTT.

The chain links TRBV29-1 to TRBJ1-2; weak D call: TRBD1 (6 bases). The CDR3 spans 15 residues. Trimming removed 0 bases at V and 9 bases at J, with 20 bases between. Per the germline V gene, CDR1 is SQVTM and CDR2 is ANQGSEA. CDR3 amino acids: CSVEDIGGRESSYTF. The CDR3 nucleotides read TGCAGCGTTGAAGATATCGGGGGGCGCGAATCGAGCTACACCTTC.

DNA of the CDR3: TGTGCCAGCAGCTTGGGACAGGGCAGGGGGCCCTATCAGCCCCAGCATTTT. Protein product: CASSLGQGRGPYQPQHF. The genes are TRBV7-9 and TRBJ1-5; 9 nucleotides align to TRBD1. Per germline, CDR1 SEHNR and CDR2 FQNEAQ (reference sequence). V was pared by 3 bases and J by 5 bases, with 11 bases of the junction left unmatched. The CDR3 extends over 17 amino acids.

The chain recombines TRBV10-1 with TRBJ2-1; D unresolved. V dropped 2 bases and J dropped 4 bases, with 9 bases sitting between them. Germline-derived CDR1 and CDR2 are WNHNN and SYGVQD (reference sequence). The CDR3 consists of 14 residues. Written as DNA, the CDR3 is TGCGCCAGCAGTGAGGGTGGTGGATACAATGAGCAGTTCTTC. Translation: CASSEGGGYNEQFF.